These 26 T cell receptor beta chains came from one sample sequenced in a study of cytomegalovirus exposure and HLA in healthy donors. The PCR made use of 60 Vbeta and 13 Jbeta primers. Only in-frame clones appear in the TCRdb table, and some are missing; sequencing was by immunoSEQ multiplex PCR. This sample has 140,000 to 150,000 clones; about 80% occur once, and the top ten carry less than 3%. The material sequenced was PBMCs. The receptors here all came from a female donor in good health and CMV-seronegative.

The CDR3 spells CASSLKPSGYNEQFF. CDR3 sequence (DNA): TGTGCCAGCAGCTTAAAGCCTAGCGGGTACAATGAGCAGTTCTTC. The chain has TRBV7-2 and TRBJ2-1; 8 nucleotides line up with TRBD2. J gave up 4 bases and V 2 bases, and 4 bases lay outside the gene matches. The CDR3 consists of 15 residues. Germline V gives CDR1 SGHTA, CDR2 FQGNSA.

V is TRBV27 and J is TRBJ2-7; the D gene is possibly TRBD2 (6 bases). The germline V gene has CDR1 MNHEY and CDR2 SMNVEV (reference sequence). The CDR3 consists of 18 residues. Trimming removed 3 bases from V and 1 base from J, with 22 bases in between. The CDR3 here is CASSFRGGPTASSYEQYF. The DNA of the CDR3 is TGTGCCAGCAGTTTCCGGGGAGGACCCACAGCAAGTTCCTACGAGCAGTACTTC.

The rearrangement links TRBV10-3 to TRBJ2-1, with 8 bases that match TRBD2. The CDR3 is made up of 17 amino acids. Germline CDR1 and CDR2: ENHRY and SYGVKD. Trimming cost V 4 bases and J 5 bases; bases outside gene matches: 13. Here the CDR3 reads CAISGGGWSSGDNEQFF. The CDR3 nucleotides are TGTGCCATCAGTGGAGGGGGTTGGAGTAGCGGGGACAATGAGCAGTTCTTC.

For this clone: Other DNA sequences within the sample encode an identical CDR3. The chain combines TRBV27 with TRBJ2-7; TRBD1 aligns across 7 bases. Germline assignment: CDR1 MNHEY and CDR2 SMNVEV (reference sequence). The CDR3 consists of 13 residues. With V trimmed by 5 bases and J by 1 base, 2 bases remained unmatched. CDR3: CASSRQGSYEQYF. The CDR3 DNA is TGTGCCAGCAGTAGACAGGGATCCTACGAGCAGTACTTC.

This clone was seen just once. The V and J genes are TRBV5-1 and TRBJ2-2, with TRBD1 matching over 9 bases. The junction had 5 bases not matched to a gene; V was cut back by 5 bases and J by 6 bases. CDR3 size: 14 residues. The germline V gene has CDR1 SGHRS and CDR2 YFSETQ. CDR3 coding DNA: TGCGCCAGCAGGGAAACAGGGGGCTCCGGGGAGCTGTTTTTT. Its protein product is CASRETGGSGELFF.

This clone was picked up one time. This sequence joins TRBV5-1 and TRBJ2-1; 12 nucleotides agree with TRBD2. The germline CDR1 and CDR2 sequences are SGHRS and YFSETQ. The CDR3 totals 15 residues. Trimming took 4 bases from V and 7 from J; bases not matched to a gene: 6. The CDR3 coding sequence is TGCGCCAGCAGCGCTCGACTAGCGGGAGCGAATGAGCAGTTCTTC. Its translation is CASSARLAGANEQFF. The entire variable domain, with the rest obtained from reference TRBV5-1 and TRBJ2-1, is as follows: KAGVTQTPRYLIKTRGQQVTLSCSPISGHRSVSWYQQTPGQGLQFLFEYFSETQRNKGNFPGRFSGRQFSNSRSEMNVSTLELGDSALYLCASSARLAGANEQFFGPGTRLTVL.

V is TRBV2 and J is TRBJ1-2; maybe TRBD1 (6 bases). With 1 base removed from V and 3 bases from J, the gap between germline ends came to 30 bases. The CDR3 contains 21 residues. Germline CDR1 is SNHLY and CDR2 is FYNNEI. CDR3 amino acids: CASSEVGGDLQGPGLYYGYTF. For the CDR3, the DNA is TGTGCCAGCAGTGAAGTAGGGGGGGACTTACAGGGCCCAGGTCTCTACTATGGCTACACCTTC.

CDR3 protein: CASSSNSVNTEAFF. In nucleotides, the CDR3 is TGCGCCAGCAGCTCGAACTCGGTGAACACTGAAGCTTTCTTT. The rearrangement uses TRBV5-1 and TRBJ1-1, with unresolved D. The V and J ends lost 3 bases and 0 bases respectively, with 9 bases between them. CDR1 and CDR2 from the germline V gene are SGHRS and YFSETQ. The CDR3 runs to 14 residues. Combining the CDR3 with reference TRBV5-1 and TRBJ1-1 gives the whole variable domain KAGVTQTPRYLIKTRGQQVTLSCSPISGHRSVSWYQQTPGQGLQFLFEYFSETQRNKGNFPGRFSGRQFSNSRSEMNVSTLELGDSALYLCASSSNSVNTEAFFGQGTRLTVV.

J is TRBJ1-5 and V is TRBV28; 11 bases are shared with TRBD1. The V gene end was trimmed by 7 bases and the J gene end by 6 bases; junction bases not matched to a gene: 11. CDR1 and CDR2 (germline): MDHEN, SYDVKM. This CDR3 is 16 amino acids long. CDR3 nucleotides: TGTGCCAGCACCCTAACCGGGACAGGGGGGATTCAGCCCCAGCATTTT. Protein product: CASTLTGTGGIQPQHF.

The chain links TRBV7-6 to TRBJ1-1; perhaps TRBD1 as D (6 bases). CDR3 length equals 14 residues. The V gene lost 0 bases and the J gene lost 5 bases, with 10 bases spanning the gap. Germline CDR1 is SGHVS and CDR2 is FNYEAQ. The CDR3 here is CASSLAGGQTEAFF. Here the CDR3 DNA reads TGTGCCAGCAGCTTAGCGGGGGGGCAAACTGAAGCTTTCTTT.

V is TRBV7-7 and J is TRBJ2-5; 7 positions agree with TRBD1. This CDR3 has 14 amino acids. CDR1 and CDR2 from the germline V gene are SSHAT and FNYEAQ (reference sequence). V gave up 6 bases and J gave up 2 bases; unmatched junction bases: 6. CDR3 sequence: CASSYPGQQETQYF. CDR3 in DNA: TGTGCCAGCAGTTACCCGGGACAGCAAGAGACCCAGTACTTC.

The chain recombines TRBV9 with TRBJ1-1; D uncertain. Germline CDR1 SGDLS, CDR2 YYNGEE. The CDR3 is 15 residues long. V shed 2 bases and J shed 0 bases, with 11 bases lying between them. Here the CDR3 DNA reads TGTGCCAGCAGCGTCCAGACTTTTATGAACACTGAAGCTTTCTTT. It specifies CASSVQTFMNTEAFF.

The V gene is TRBV7-8, the J gene TRBJ2-1, with 8 nucleotides matching TRBD1. V gave up 5 bases and J gave up 7 bases; unmatched junction bases: 10. CDR1 is SGHVS and CDR2 is FQNEAQ in the germline V gene. The CDR3 totals 15 residues. The CDR3 reads CASSRRRTGRNEQFF. Here the CDR3 DNA reads TGTGCCAGCAGCCGAAGACGGACAGGGAGAAATGAGCAGTTCTTC. Filled out from reference TRBV7-8 and TRBJ2-1, the complete variable domain reads GAGVSQSPRYKVAKRGQDVALRCDPISGHVSLFWYQQALGQGPEFLTYFQNEAQLDKSGLPSDRFFAERPEGSVSTLKIQRTQQEDSAVYLCASSRRRTGRNEQFFGPGTRLTVL.

The chain carries TRBV6-5 and TRBJ1-2; the match to TRBD1 covers 7 bases. Germline V CDR1 and CDR2: MNHEY, SVGAGI. J was trimmed by 8 bases and V by 0 bases; bases with no gene match: 3. This CDR3 has 13 residues. The CDR3 here is CASSYSQGGGYTF. Here the CDR3 DNA reads TGTGCCAGCAGTTACTCGCAGGGGGGAGGCTACACCTTC.

The CDR3 here is CSVFRGDGYTF. The CDR3 coding sequence is TGCAGCGTTTTCCGGGGGGATGGCTACACCTTC. This rearrangement joins TRBV29-1 to TRBJ1-2, with D maybe TRBD1 (5 bases). Germline V gene sequence: CDR1 SQVTM, CDR2 ANQGSEA. This CDR3 is built from 11 residues. Trimming removed 5 bases from V and 6 bases from J, with 10 bases in between.

The rearrangement uses TRBV5-1 and TRBJ1-5, with D perhaps TRBD1 (6 bases). The CDR3 covers 15 residues. CDR1 and CDR2 (germline): SGHRS, YFSETQ. Trimming left V 0 bases short and J 7 bases short, with 14 bases between. CDR3 DNA sequence: TGCGCCAGCAGCTTGGATGGGGGCGTCAGCCAGCCCCAGCATTTT. Translation: CASSLDGGVSQPQHF.

The CDR3: CSVDEEMNTEAFF. CDR3 bases: TGCAGCGTTGATGAGGAGATGAACACTGAAGCTTTCTTT. The chain combines TRBV29-1 with TRBJ1-1; D is undetermined. V dropped 3 bases and J dropped 0 bases, with 8 bases sitting between them. CDR1 and CDR2 from the germline V gene are SQVTM and ANQGSEA. The CDR3 extends over 13 amino acids.

The chain combines TRBV9 with TRBJ1-3; possible D gene TRBD1, 6 bases. Germline CDR1 SGDLS, CDR2 YYNGEE. V gave up 4 bases and J gave up 4 bases, with 24 bases separating them. The CDR3 sequence is 18 residues long. CDR3 region: CASSPDPRGGQWGNTIYF. The CDR3 coding sequence is TGTGCCAGCAGCCCCGATCCGAGGGGGGGGCAATGGGGAAACACCATATATTTT.

J is TRBJ2-2 and V is TRBV2, with 7 bases lining up with TRBD1. V shed 2 bases and J 1 base; nucleotides not matched to a gene: 13. CDR3 length: 19 residues. Germline CDR1 and CDR2: SNHLY and FYNNEI. The CDR3 region has the DNA TGTGCCAGCAGTGAATATCTCCCCGCCGCAGGGGGGAACACCGGGGAGCTGTTTTTT. Protein sequence: CASSEYLPAAGGNTGELFF.

The chain links TRBV28 to TRBJ2-1; TRBD2 matches at 16 bases. CDR1 and CDR2 from the germline V gene are MDHEN and SYDVKM. The CDR3 length is 16 residues. The V gene end was trimmed by 7 bases and the J gene end by 10 bases; junction bases not matched to a gene: 10. The CDR3 sequence is CASTSGTSGRVGEQFF. In nucleotides, the CDR3 is TGTGCCAGCACCTCTGGGACTAGCGGGAGGGTGGGAGAGCAGTTCTTC.

DNA for the CDR3: TGTGCCAGCAGCACAGGGGACTCCTACAATGAGCAGTTCTTC. It yields the protein CASSTGDSYNEQFF. The chain combines TRBV6-1 with TRBJ2-1, with 7 bases matching TRBD1. The CDR3 runs to 14 residues. J gave up 0 bases and V 6 bases, and 2 bases lay outside the gene matches. Germline V lookup: CDR1 MNHNS, CDR2 SASEGT.

The chain links TRBV10-3 to TRBJ2-1, with 7 bases lining up with TRBD2. This CDR3 contains 14 residues. Germline assignment: CDR1 ENHRY and CDR2 SYGVKD. The CDR3 region has the DNA TGTGCTTCCGGTCGTCCCGGGGGGTACAATGAGCAGTTCTTC. This sequence encodes CASGRPGGYNEQFF.

The V and J genes are TRBV6-1 and TRBJ1-1, with 7 bases fitting TRBD1. CDR1 and CDR2 (germline): MNHNS, SASEGT. V shed 3 bases and J 6 bases; nucleotides not matched to a gene: 7. CDR3 length: 14 residues. The CDR3 DNA follows: TGTGCCAGCAGTGACCGGGGTGGGACAGCTGAAGCTTTCTTT. Its translation is CASSDRGGTAEAFF.

This clone has a handful of counts. This sequence joins TRBV4-3 and TRBJ2-1; maybe TRBD1 (7 bases). Looked up from germline, CDR1 is LGHNA and CDR2 is YSLEER. This CDR3 is built from 18 residues. V was trimmed by 0 bases and J by 2 bases, leaving 17 bases between them. CDR3 DNA sequence: TGCGCCAGCAGCCAAGATTTGGCAGGGGGGATACCCTACAATGAGCAGTTCTTC. It codes for CASSQDLAGGIPYNEQFF.

This clone was observed a handful of times. The V call is TRBV9, the J call TRBJ1-1; no firm D call. The CDR3 spans 13 residues. Trimming took 1 base from V and 3 from J, leaving 7 bases between them. Germline CDR1 is SGDLS and CDR2 is YYNGEE. This CDR3 is CASSVSLYTEAFF. CDR3 nucleotides: TGTGCCAGCAGCGTATCCCTCTACACTGAAGCTTTCTTT. The full variable domain, its missing parts supplied by reference TRBV9 and TRBJ1-1, is DSGVTQTPKHLITATGQRVTLRCSPRSGDLSVYWYQQSLDQGLQFLIQYYNGEERAKGNILERFSAQQFPDLHSELNLSSLELGDSALYFCASSVSLYTEAFFGQGTRLTVV.

This clone has only one observation. The gene calls are TRBV6-1 and TRBJ1-2; 8 nucleotides match TRBD1. The CDR3 sequence is 15 residues long. The junction had 3 bases not matched to a gene; V was cut back by 3 bases and J by 0 bases. CDR1 and CDR2 from the germline V gene are MNHNS and SASEGT. In DNA form, the CDR3 reads TGTGCCAGCAGTGACAGGGGGCTTACTAACTATGGCTACACCTTC. It yields the protein CASSDRGLTNYGYTF.